This T cell receptor (beta chain) was identified in a study of CD8+ T cells in alopecia areata. Study results and limitations: Whereas mice showed it more clearly, TCR sharing across patients was murkier, possibly because of HLA.

RNA extraction and reverse transcription yielded cDNA as sequencing template. Assay: immunoSEQ multiplex PCR; the TCRdb copy retains only in-frame clones and omits some. The table records about 150,000 clones, around 86% of them present only once. Trimming took off 2 bases at V and 5 bases at J, with 12 bases between the two ends. CDR1 is ENHRY, CDR2 SYGVKD, per germline. The CDR3 extends over 14 amino acids. The sample holds one count of this clone. The antigen is unknown. The receptor was derived from a human donor with alopecia areata. The rearrangement joins TRBV10-3 to TRBJ1-2; D uncertain. The starting material was CD8+ T cells sorted from blood, obtained at week 0. CDR3 residues: CAISEQADAYGYTF. The CDR3 nucleotides are TGTGCCATCAGTGAGCAGGCGGATGCGTATGGCTACACCTTC.